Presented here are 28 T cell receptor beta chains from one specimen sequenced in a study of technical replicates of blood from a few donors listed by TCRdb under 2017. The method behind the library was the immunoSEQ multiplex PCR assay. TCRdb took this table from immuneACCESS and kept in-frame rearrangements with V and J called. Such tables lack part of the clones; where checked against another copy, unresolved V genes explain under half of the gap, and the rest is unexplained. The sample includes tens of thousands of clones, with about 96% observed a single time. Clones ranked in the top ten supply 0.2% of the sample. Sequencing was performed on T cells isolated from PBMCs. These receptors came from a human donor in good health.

The CDR3 region has the DNA TGTGCCAGCAGCCAAGGCTGGGGGACAGGGGAGCCCGCGGAAGATAGTGAGACCCAGTACTTC. Translating gives CASSQGWGTGEPAEDSETQYF. This sequence joins TRBV14 and TRBJ2-5, with TRBD1 matching 10 bases. Losses at the gene ends were 1 base for V and 5 bases for J; bases not matched to a gene: 22. Germline loops: CDR1 SGHDN, CDR2 FVKESK. This CDR3 contains 21 residues.

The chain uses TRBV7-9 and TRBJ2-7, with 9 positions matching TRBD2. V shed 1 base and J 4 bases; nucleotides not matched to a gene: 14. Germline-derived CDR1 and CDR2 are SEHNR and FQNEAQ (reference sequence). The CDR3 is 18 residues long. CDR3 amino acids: CASSLVGLAGVLSYEQYF. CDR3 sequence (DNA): TGTGCCAGCAGCTTAGTAGGGTTAGCGGGAGTTCTTTCTTACGAGCAGTACTTC.

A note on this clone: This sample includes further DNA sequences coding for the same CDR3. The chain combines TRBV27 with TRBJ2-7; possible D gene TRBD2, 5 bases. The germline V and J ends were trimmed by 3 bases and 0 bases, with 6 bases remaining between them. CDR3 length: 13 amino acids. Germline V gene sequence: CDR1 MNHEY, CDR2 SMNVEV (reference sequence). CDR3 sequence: CASSFGVSYEQYF. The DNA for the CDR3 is TGTGCCAGCAGTTTCGGGGTCTCCTACGAGCAGTACTTC.

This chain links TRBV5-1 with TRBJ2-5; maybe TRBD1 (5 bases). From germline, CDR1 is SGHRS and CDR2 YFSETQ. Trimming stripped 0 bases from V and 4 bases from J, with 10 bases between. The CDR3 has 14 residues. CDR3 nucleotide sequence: TGCGCCAGCAGCTTGGTCCAGGGCGGAGAGACCCAGTACTTC. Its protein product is CASSLVQGGETQYF.

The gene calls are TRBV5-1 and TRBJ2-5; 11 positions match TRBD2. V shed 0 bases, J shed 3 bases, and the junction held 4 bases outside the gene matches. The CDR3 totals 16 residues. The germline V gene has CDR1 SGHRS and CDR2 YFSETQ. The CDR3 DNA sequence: TGCGCCAGCAGCTTGGGGCTAGCGGGGGGAAAAGAGACCCAGTACTTC. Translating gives CASSLGLAGGKETQYF.

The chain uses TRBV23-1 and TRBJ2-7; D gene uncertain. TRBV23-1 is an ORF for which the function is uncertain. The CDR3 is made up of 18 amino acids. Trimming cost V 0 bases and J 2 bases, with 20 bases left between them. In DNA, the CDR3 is TGCGCCAGCAGTCAATCTGCGAGGTCACCCGGCCAGACCTACGAGCAGTACTTC. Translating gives CASSQSARSPGQTYEQYF.

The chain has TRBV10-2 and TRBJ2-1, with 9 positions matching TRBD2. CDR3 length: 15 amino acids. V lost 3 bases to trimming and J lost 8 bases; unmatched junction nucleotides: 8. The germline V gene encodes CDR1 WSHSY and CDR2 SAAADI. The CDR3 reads CASSDTLAGSYEQFF. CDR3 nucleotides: TGCGCCAGCAGTGACACCCTAGCGGGAAGTTATGAGCAGTTCTTC.

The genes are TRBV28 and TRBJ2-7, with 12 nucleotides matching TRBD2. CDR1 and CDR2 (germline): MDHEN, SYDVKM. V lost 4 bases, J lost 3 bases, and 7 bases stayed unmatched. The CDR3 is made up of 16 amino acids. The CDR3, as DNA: TGTGCCAGCAGTTCCCCGACTAGCGGGAGTGTCTACGAGCAGTACTTC. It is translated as CASSSPTSGSVYEQYF.

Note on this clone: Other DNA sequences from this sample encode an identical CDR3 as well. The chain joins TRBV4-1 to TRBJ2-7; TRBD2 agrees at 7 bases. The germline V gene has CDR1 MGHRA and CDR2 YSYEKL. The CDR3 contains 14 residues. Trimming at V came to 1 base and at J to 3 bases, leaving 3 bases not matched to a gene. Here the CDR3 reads CASSQGGGSYEQYF. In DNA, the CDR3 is TGCGCCAGCAGCCAAGGAGGCGGGAGCTACGAGCAGTACTTC.

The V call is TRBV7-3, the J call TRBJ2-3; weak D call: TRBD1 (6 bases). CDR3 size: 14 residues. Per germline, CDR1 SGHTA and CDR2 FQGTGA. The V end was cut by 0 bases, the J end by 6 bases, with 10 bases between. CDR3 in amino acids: CASSLTGAADTQYF. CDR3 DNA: TGTGCCAGCAGCTTAACGGGGGCCGCGGATACGCAGTATTTT. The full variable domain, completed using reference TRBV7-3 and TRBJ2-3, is GAGVSQTPSNKVTEKGKYVELRCDPISGHTALYWYRQSLGQGPEFLIYFQGTGAADDSGLPNDRFFAVRPEGSVSTLKIQRTERGDSAVYLCASSLTGAADTQYFGPGTRLTVL.

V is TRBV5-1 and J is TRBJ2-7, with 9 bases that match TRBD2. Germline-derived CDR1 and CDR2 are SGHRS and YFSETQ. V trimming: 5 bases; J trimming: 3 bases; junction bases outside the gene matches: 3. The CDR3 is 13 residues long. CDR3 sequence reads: CASSVTSGYEQYF. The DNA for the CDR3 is TGCGCCAGCAGTGTGACTAGCGGCTACGAGCAGTACTTC.

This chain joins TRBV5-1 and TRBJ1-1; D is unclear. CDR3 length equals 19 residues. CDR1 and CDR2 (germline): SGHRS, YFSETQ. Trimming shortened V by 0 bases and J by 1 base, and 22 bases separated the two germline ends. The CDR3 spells CASSLAGRTPGGWNTEAFF. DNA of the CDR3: TGCGCCAGCAGCTTGGCCGGGCGGACCCCAGGCGGGTGGAACACTGAAGCTTTCTTT.

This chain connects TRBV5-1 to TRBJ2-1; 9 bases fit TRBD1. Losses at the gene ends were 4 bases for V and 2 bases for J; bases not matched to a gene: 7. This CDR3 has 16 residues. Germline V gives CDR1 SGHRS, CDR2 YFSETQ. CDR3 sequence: CASSRRTGDPYNEQFF. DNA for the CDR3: TGCGCCAGCAGCCGCCGGACAGGGGATCCCTACAATGAGCAGTTCTTC.

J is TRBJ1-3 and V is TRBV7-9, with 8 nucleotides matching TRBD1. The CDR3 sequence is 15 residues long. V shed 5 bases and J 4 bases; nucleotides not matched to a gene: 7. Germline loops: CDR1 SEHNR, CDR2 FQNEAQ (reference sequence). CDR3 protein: CASSPQGAWGNTIYF. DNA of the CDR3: TGTGCCAGCAGCCCGCAGGGGGCTTGGGGAAACACCATATATTTT. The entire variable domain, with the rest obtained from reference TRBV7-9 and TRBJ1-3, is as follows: DTGVSQNPRHKITKRGQNVTFRCDPISEHNRLYWYRQTLGQGPEFLTYFQNEAQLEKSRLLSDRFSAERPKGSFSTLEIQRTEQGDSAMYLCASSPQGAWGNTIYFGEGSWLTVV.

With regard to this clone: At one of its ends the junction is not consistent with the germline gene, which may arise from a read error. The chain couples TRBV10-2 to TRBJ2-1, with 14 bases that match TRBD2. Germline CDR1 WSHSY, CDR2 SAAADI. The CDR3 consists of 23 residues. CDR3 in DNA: TGCGCCAACAGTGAGTCGACTGGACTAGCGGGAGGAGGAGTTCGAGGGTCCTACAATGAGCAGTTCTTC. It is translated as CANSESTGLAGGGVRGSYNEQFF.

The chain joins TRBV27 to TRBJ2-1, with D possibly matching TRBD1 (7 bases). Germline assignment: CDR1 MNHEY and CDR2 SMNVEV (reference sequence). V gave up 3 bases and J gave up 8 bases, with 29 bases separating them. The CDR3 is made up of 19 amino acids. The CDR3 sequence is CASSLETGLVAGQLHEQFF. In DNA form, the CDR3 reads TGTGCCAGCAGTTTGGAGACAGGGCTAGTGGCGGGACAGCTTCATGAGCAGTTCTTC.

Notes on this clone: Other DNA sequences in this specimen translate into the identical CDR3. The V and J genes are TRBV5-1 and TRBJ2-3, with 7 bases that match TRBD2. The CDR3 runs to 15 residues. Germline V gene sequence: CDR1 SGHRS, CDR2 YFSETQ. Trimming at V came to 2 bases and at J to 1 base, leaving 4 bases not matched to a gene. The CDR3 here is CASSFAGVGTDTQYF. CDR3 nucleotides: TGCGCCAGCAGCTTTGCGGGAGTTGGCACAGATACGCAGTATTTT.

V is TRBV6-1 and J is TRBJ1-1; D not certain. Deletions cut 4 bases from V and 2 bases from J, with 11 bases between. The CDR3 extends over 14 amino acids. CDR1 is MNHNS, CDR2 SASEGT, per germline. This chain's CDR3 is CASSVRRPNTEAFF. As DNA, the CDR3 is TGTGCCAGCAGTGTACGGAGGCCAAACACTGAAGCTTTCTTT.

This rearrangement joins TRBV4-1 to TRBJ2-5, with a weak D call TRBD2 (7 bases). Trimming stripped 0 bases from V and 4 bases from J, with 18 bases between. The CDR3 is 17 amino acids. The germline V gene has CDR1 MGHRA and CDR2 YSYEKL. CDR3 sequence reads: CASSQEGGVAGPETQYF. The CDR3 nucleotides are TGCGCCAGCAGCCAAGAAGGGGGGGTGGCGGGGCCAGAGACCCAGTACTTC.

The CDR3 is CASSAVYEQYF. The CDR3 bases are TGTGCCAGCAGCGCGGTCTACGAGCAGTACTTC. This chain joins TRBV28 and TRBJ2-7; D is unclear. Germline V gives CDR1 MDHEN, CDR2 SYDVKM. With 6 bases removed from V and 3 bases from J, the gap between germline ends came to 6 bases. The CDR3 has 11 amino acids.

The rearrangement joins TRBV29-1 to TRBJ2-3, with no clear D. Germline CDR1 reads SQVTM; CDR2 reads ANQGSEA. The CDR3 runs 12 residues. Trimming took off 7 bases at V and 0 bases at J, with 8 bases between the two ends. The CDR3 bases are TGCAGCGCACAGCCTAGCACAGATACGCAGTATTTT. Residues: CSAQPSTDTQYF.

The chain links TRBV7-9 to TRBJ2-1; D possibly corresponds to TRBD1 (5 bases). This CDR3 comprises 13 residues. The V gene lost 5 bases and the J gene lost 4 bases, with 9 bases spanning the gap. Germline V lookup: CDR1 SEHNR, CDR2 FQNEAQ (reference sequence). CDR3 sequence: CASSSTGYNEQFF. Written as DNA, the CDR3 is TGTGCCAGCAGCAGCACAGGTTACAATGAGCAGTTCTTC.

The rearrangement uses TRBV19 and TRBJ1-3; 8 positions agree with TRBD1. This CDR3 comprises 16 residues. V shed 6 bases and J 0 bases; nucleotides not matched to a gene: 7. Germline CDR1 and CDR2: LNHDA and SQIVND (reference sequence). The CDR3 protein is CASSGGTGPSGNTIYF. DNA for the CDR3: TGTGCCAGTAGCGGGGGGACAGGTCCCTCTGGAAACACCATATATTTT.

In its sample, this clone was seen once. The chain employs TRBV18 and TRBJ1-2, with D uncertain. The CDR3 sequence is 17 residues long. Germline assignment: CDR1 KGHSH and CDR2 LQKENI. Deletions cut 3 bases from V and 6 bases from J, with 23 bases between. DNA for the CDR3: TGTGCCAGCTCACCCGATCCAGGCGGGAGAAGAGAGGATGGCTACACCTTC. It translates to CASSPDPGGRREDGYTF.

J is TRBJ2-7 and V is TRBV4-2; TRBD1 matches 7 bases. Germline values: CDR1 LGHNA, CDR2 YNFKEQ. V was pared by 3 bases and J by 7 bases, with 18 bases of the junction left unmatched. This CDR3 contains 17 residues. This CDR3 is CASSQPSTGQVLGEQYF. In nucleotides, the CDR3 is TGTGCCAGCAGCCAGCCCAGTACCGGACAGGTCCTTGGGGAGCAGTACTTC.

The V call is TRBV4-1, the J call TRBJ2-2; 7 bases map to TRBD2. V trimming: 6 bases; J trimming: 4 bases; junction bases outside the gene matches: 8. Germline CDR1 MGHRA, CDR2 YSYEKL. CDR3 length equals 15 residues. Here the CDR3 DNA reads TGCGCCAGCAGTGGGGGGGGTTGGCTCACCGGGGAGCTGTTTTTT. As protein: CASSGGGWLTGELFF.

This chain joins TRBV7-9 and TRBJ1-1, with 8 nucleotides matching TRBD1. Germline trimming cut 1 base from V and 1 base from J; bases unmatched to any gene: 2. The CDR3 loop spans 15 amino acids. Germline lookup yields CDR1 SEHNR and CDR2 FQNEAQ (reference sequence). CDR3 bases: TGTGCCAGCAGCTTAGGGGGACAGGAGAACACTGAAGCTTTCTTT. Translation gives CASSLGGQENTEAFF.

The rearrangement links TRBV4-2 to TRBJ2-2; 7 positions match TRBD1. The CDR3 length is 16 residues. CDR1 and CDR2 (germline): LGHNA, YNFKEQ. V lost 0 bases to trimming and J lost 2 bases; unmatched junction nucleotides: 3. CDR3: CASSQEEGANTGELFF. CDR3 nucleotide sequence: TGTGCCAGCAGCCAAGAAGAGGGGGCCAACACCGGGGAGCTGTTTTTT.